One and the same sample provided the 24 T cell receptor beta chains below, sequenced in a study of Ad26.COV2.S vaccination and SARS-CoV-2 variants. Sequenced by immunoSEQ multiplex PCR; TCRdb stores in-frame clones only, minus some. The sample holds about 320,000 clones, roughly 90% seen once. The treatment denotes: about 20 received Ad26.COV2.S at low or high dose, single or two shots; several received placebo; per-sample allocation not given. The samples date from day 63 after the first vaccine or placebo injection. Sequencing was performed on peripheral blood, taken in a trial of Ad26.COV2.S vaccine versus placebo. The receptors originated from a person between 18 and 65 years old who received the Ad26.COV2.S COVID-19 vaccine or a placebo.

This CDR3 is CASNGDRSNTGELFF. CDR3 bases: TGTGCCAGCAACGGGGACAGGTCGAACACCGGGGAGCTGTTTTTT. This chain joins TRBV2 and TRBJ2-2; 8 bases map to TRBD1. This CDR3 is 15 amino acids long. Trimming at V came to 7 bases and at J to 0 bases, leaving 4 bases not matched to a gene. Per the germline V gene, CDR1 is SNHLY and CDR2 is FYNNEI. Drawing the rest from reference TRBV2 and TRBJ2-2, the complete variable domain is EPEVTQTPSHQVTQMGQEVILRCVPISNHLYFYWYRQILGQKVEFLVSFYNNEISEKSEIFDDQFSVERPDGSNFTLKIRSTKLEDSAMYFCASNGDRSNTGELFFGEGSRLTVL.

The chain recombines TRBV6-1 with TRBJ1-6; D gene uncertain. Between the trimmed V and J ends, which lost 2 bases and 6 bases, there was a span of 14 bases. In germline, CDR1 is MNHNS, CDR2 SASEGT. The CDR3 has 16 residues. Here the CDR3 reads CASSEYRAEPNSPLHF. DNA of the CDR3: TGTGCCAGCAGTGAATATCGGGCAGAGCCTAATTCACCCCTCCACTTT.

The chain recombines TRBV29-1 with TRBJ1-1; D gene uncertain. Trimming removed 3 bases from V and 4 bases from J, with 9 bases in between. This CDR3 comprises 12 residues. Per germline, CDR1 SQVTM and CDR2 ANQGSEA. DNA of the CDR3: TGCAGCGTTGATAGGGTTGTCACTGAAGCTTTCTTT. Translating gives CSVDRVVTEAFF.

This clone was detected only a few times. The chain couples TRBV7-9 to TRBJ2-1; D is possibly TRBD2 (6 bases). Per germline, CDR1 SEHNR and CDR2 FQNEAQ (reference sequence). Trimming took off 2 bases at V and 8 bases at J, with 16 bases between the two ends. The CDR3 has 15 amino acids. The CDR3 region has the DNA TGTGCCAGCAGCTTAATCGTAGGGGAGGCTTATGAGCAGTTCTTC. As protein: CASSLIVGEAYEQFF.

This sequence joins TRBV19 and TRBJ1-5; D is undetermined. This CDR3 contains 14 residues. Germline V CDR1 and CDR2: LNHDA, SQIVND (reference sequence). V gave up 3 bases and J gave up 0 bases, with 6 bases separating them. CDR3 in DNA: TGTGCCAGTAGTATCAACCATAGCAATCAGCCCCAGCATTTT. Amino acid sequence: CASSINHSNQPQHF. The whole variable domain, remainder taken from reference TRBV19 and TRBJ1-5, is DGGITQSPKYLFRKEGQNVTLSCEQNLNHDAMYWYRQDPGQGLRLIYYSQIVNDFQKGDIAEGYSVSREKKESFPLTVTSAQKNPTAFYLCASSINHSNQPQHFGDGTRLSIL.

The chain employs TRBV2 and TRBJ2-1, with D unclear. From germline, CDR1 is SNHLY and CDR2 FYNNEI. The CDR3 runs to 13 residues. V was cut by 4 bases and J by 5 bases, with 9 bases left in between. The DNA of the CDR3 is TGTGCCAGCAGTGTGGAGAACCACAATGAGCAGTTCTTC. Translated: CASSVENHNEQFF.

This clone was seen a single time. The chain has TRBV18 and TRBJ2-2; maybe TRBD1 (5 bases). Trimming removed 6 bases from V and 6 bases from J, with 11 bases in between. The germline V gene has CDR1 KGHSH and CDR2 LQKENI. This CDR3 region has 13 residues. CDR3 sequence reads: CASSLSGSGELFF. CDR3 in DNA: TGTGCCAGCTCGCTTTCAGGGTCCGGGGAGCTGTTTTTT.

The CDR3 reads CASSSLRRLERTEAFF. The DNA of the CDR3 is TGTGCCAGCAGCTCCTTAAGAAGGCTAGAAAGGACTGAAGCTTTCTTT. The chain combines TRBV7-6 with TRBJ1-1; no clear D. This CDR3 contains 16 residues. V shed 4 bases and J shed 5 bases, with 20 bases lying between them. Germline loops: CDR1 SGHVS, CDR2 FNYEAQ. Supplemented by reference TRBV7-6 and TRBJ1-1, the full variable domain reads GAGVSQSPRYKVTKRGQDVALRCDPISGHVSLYWYRQALGQGPEFLTYFNYEAQQDKSGLPNDRFSAERPEGSISTLTIQRTEQRDSAMYRCASSSLRRLERTEAFFGQGTRLTVV.

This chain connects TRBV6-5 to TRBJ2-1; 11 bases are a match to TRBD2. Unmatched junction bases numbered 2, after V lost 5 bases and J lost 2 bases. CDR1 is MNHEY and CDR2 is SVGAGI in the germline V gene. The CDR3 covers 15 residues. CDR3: CASSLTSGTYNEQFF. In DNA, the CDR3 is TGTGCCAGCAGTCTGACTAGCGGGACCTACAATGAGCAGTTCTTC.

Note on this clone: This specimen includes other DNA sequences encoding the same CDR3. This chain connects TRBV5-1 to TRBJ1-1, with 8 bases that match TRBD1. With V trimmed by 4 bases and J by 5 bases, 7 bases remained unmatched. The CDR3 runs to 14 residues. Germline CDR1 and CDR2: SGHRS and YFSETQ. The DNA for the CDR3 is TGCGCCAGCAGCCTCGCAGGGGGCTATACTGAAGCTTTCTTT. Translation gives CASSLAGGYTEAFF.

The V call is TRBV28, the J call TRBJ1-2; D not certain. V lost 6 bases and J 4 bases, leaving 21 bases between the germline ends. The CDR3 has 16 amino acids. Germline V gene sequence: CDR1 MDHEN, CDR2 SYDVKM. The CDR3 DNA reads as TGTGCCAGCAGCGCCCGGGTGGGGATCCGTGGCTATGGCTACACCTTC. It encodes CASSARVGIRGYGYTF.

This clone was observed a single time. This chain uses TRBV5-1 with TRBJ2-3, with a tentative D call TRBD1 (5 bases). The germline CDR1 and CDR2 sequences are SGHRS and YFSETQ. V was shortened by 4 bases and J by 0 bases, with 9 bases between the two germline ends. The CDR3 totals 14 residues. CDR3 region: CASSVGPSTDTQYF. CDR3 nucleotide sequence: TGCGCCAGCAGCGTGGGGCCTAGCACAGATACGCAGTATTTT.

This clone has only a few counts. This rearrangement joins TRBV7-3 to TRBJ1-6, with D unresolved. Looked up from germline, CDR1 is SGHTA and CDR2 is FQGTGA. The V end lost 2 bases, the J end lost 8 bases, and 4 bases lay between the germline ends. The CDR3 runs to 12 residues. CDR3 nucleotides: TGTGCCAGCAGCTTATTAGATTCACCCCTCCACTTT. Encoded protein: CASSLLDSPLHF.

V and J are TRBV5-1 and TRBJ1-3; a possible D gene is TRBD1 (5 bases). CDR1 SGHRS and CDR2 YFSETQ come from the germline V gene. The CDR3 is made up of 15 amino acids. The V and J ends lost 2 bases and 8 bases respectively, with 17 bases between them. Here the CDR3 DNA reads TGCGCCAGCAGCTTCATGCAGGGCCCGCCGTACACCATATATTTT. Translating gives CASSFMQGPPYTIYF.

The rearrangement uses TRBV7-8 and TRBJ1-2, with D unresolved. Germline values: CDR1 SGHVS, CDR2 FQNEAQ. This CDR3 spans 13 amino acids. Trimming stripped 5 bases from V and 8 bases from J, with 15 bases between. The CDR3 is CASSPSQFLGYTF. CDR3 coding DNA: TGTGCCAGCAGCCCCTCCCAGTTTCTGGGCTACACCTTC.

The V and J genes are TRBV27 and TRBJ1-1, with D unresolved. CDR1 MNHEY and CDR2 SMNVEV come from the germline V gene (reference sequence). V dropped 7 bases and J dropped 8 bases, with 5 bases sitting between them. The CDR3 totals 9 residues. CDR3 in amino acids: CASNFEAFF. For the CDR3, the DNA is TGTGCCAGCAACTTCGAAGCTTTCTTT.

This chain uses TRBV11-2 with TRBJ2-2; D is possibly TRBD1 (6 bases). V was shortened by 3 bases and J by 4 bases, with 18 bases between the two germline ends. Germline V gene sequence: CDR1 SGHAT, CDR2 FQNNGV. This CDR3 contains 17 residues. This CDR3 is CASSFDPNREATGELFF. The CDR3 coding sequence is TGTGCCAGCAGCTTTGATCCCAACAGGGAAGCCACCGGGGAGCTGTTTTTT. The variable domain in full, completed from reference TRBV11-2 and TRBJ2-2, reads EAGVAQSPRYKIIEKRQSVAFWCNPISGHATLYWYQQILGQGPKLLIQFQNNGVVDDSQLPKDRFSAERLKGVDSTLKIQPAKLEDSAVYLCASSFDPNREATGELFFGEGSRLTVL.

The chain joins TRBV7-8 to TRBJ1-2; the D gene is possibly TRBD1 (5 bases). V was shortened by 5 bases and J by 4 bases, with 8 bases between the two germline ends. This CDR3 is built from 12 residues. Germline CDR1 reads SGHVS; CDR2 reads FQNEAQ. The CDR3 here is CASSPRGYGYTF. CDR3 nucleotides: TGTGCCAGCAGCCCGAGGGGCTATGGCTACACCTTC.

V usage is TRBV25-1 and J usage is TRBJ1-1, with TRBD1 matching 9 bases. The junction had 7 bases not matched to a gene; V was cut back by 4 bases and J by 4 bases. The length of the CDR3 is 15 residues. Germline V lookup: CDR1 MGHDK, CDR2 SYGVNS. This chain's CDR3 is CASSGGWTGVTEAFF. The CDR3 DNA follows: TGTGCCAGCAGTGGGGGTTGGACAGGGGTCACTGAAGCTTTCTTT.

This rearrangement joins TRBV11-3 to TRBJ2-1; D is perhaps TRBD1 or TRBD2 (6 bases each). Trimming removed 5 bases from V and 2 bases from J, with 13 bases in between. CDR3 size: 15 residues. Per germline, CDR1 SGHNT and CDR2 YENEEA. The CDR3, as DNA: TGTGCCAGCAGCGCGGGACACTCGACCTACAATGAGCAGTTCTTC. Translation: CASSAGHSTYNEQFF.

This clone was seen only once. The CDR3 nucleotides are TGTGCCAGCAGTTTATCGGCAACAGGGTATTTGAACACTGAAGCTTTCTTT. This encodes CASSLSATGYLNTEAFF. The V call is TRBV27, the J call TRBJ1-1; D is perhaps TRBD1 (6 bases). This CDR3 comprises 17 residues. Germline assignment: CDR1 MNHEY and CDR2 SMNVEV (reference sequence). V lost 0 bases, J lost 0 bases, and 14 bases lay in between.

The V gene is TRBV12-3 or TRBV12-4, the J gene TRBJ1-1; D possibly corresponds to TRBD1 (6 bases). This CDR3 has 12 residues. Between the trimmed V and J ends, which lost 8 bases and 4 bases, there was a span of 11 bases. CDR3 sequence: CASVGGGTEAFF. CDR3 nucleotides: TGTGCCAGCGTGGGGGGCGGCACTGAAGCTTTCTTT.

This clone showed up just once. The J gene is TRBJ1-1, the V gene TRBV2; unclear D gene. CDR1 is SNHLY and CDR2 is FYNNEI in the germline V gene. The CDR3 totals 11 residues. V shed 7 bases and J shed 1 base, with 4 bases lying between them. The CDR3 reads CASTENTEAFF. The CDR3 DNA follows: TGTGCCAGCACAGAGAACACTGAAGCTTTCTTT.

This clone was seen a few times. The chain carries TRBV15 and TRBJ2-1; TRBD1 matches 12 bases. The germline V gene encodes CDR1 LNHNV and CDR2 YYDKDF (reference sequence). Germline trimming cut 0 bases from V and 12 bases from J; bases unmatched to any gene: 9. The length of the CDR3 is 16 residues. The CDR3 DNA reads TGTGCCACCAGCAGAGAATCGGGGACAGGGGGCGAAGGGCAGTTCTTC. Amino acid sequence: CATSRESGTGGEGQFF.